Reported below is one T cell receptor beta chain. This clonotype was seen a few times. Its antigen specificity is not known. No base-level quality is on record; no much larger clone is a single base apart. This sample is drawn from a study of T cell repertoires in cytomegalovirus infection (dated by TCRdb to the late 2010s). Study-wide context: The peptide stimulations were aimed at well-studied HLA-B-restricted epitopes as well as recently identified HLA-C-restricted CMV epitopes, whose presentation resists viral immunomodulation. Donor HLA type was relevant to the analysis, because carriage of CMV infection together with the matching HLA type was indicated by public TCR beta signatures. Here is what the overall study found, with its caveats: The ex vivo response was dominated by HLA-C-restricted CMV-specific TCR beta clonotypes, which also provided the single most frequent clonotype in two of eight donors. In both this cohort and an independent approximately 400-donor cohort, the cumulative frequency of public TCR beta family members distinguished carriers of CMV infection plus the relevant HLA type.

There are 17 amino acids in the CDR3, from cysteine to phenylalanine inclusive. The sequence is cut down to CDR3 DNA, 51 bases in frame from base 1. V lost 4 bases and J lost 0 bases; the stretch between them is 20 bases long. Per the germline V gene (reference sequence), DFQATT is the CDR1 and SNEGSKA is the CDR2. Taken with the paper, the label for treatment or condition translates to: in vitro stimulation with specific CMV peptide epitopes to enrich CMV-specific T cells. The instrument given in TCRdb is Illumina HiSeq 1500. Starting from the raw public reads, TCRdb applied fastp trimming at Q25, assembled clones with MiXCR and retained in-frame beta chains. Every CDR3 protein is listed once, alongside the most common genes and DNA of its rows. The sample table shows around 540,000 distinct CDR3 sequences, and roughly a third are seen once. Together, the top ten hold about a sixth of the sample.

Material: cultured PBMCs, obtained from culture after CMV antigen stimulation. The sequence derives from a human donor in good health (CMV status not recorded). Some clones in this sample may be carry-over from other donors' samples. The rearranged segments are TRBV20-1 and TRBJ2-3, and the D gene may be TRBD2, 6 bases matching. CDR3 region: CSANLWGLADSTDTQYF. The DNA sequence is TGCAGTGCTAACCTTTGGGGGTTAGCGGATAGCACAGATACGCAGTATTTT.